The following is a T cell receptor beta chain sequence with its context. Investigators profiled TCR beta VDJ and CDR3 from genomic DNA template. One entry per CDR3 protein, called by TCRdb with MiXCR from the reads. The sample comprises some 170,000 distinct CDR3 sequences, 50% to 65% of which are singletons, and about two fifths rests with the top ten. The entry originates in a study of CD8+CD57+ T cells in acquired aplastic anemia. By flow cytometry, patients selected for sequencing had shown an expansion of CD8+CD57+ cells. The enrolled patients all had severe acquired aplastic anemia. This CDR3 spans 13 amino acids. Trimming took off 1 base at V and 10 bases at J, with 11 bases between the two ends. Germline assignment: CDR1 MGHRA and CDR2 YSYEKL.

The rearrangement joins TRBV4-1 to TRBJ2-1, with a tentative D call TRBD2 (5 bases). Sequences were obtained from sorted CD4+, CD8+, or CD8+CD57+ T cells (not recorded which) from PBMCs. The TCR was taken from a human donor with aplastic anemia. CDR3 nucleotide sequence: TGCGCCAGCAGCCAAGTCGGGATCGGCGAGCAGTTCTTC. Protein: CASSQVGIGEQFF.